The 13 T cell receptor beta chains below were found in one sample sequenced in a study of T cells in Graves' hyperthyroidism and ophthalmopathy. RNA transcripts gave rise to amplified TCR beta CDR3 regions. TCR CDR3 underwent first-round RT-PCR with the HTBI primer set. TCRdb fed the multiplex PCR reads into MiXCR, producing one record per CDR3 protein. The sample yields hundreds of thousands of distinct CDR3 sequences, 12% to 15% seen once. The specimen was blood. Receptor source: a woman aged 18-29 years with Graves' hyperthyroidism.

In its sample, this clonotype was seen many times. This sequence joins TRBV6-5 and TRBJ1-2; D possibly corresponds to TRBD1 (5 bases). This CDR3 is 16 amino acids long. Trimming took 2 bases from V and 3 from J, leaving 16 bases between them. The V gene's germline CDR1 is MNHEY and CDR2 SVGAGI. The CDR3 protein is CASSYPNRDGYYGYTF. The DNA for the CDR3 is TGTGCCAGCAGTTACCCCAATAGGGACGGATACTATGGCTACACCTTC.

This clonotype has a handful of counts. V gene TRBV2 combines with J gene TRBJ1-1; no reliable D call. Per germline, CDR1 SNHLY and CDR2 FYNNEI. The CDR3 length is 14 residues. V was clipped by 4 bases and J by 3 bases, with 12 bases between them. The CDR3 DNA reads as TGTGCCAGCAGTGGCTTAGGGAAGGACACTGAAGCTTTCTTT. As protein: CASSGLGKDTEAFF.

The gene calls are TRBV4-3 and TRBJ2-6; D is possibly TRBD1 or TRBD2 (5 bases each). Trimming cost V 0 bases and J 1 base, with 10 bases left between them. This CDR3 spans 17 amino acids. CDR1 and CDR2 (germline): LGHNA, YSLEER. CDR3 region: CASSQDGTWSGANVLTF. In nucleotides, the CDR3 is TGCGCCAGCAGCCAAGATGGGACCTGGTCTGGGGCCAACGTCCTGACTTTC.

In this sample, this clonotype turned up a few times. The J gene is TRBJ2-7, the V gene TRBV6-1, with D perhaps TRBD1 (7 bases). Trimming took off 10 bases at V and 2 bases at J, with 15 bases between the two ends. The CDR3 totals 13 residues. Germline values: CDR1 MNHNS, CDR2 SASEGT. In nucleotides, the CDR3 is TGTGCCACCGGGGGACAGCCCACCTACGAGCAGTACTTC. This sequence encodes CATGGQPTYEQYF.

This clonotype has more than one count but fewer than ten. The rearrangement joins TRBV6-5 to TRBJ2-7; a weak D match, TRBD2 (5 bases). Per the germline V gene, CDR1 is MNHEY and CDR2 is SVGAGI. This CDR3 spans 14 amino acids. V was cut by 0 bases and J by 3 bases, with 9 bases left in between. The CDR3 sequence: CASSYSLELYEQYF. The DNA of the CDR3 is TGTGCCAGCAGTTACTCACTAGAACTCTACGAGCAGTACTTC.

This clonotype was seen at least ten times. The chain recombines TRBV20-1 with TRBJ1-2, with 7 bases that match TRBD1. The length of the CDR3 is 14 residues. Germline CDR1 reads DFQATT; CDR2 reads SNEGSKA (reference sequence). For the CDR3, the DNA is TGCAGCGCCAGGGGGGGAGAGCTCGTCTATGGCTACACCTTC. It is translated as CSARGGELVYGYTF.

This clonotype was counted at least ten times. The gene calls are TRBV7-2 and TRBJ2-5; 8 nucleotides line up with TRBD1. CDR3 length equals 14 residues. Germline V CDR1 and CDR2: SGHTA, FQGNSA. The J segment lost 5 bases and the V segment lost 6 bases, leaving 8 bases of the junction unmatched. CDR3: CASRRTGSWETQYF. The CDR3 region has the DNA TGTGCCAGCAGACGGACAGGGAGTTGGGAGACCCAGTACTTC.

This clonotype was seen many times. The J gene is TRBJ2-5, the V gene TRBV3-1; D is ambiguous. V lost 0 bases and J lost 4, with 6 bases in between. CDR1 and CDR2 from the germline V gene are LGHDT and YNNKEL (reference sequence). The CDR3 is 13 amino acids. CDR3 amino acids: CASSQDIGETQYF. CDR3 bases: TGTGCCAGCAGCCAAGATATAGGAGAGACCCAGTACTTC.

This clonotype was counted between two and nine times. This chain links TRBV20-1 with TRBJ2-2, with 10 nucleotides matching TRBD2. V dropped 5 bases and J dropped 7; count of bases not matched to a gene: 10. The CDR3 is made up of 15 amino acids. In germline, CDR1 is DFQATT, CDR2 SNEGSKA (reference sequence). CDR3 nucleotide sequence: TGCAGTGCTGGTGGGGGACTAGCGAGTGACGGGGAGCTGTTTTTT. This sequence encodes CSAGGGLASDGELFF.

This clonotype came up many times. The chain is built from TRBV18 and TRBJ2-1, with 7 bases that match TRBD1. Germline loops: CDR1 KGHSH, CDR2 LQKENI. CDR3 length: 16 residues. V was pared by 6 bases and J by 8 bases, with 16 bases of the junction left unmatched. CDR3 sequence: CASSRDGQVARDEQFF. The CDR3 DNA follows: TGTGCCAGCTCCCGCGATGGACAGGTTGCGAGAGATGAGCAGTTCTTC.

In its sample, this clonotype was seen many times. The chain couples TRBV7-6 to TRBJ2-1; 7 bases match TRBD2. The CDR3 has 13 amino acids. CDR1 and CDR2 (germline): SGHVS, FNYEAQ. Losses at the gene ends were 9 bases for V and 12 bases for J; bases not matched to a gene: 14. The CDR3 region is CARPRLAAEGQFF. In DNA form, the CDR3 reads TGTGCCAGACCACGACTAGCCGCGGAAGGGCAGTTCTTC.

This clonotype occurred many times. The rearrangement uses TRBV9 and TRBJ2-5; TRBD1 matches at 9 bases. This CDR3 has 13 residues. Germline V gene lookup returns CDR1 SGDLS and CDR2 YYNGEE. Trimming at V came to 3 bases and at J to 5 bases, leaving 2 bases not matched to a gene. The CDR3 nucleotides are TGTGCCAGCAGCGGGGACAGGGTGGAGACCCAGTACTTC. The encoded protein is CASSGDRVETQYF.

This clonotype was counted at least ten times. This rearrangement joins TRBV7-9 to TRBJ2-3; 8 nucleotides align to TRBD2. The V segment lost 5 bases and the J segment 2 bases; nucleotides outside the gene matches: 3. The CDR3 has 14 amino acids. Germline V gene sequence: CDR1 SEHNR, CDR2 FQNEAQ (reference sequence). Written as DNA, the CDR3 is TGTGCCAGCAGCCGGGAGGGCTCCACAGATACGCAGTATTTT. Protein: CASSREGSTDTQYF. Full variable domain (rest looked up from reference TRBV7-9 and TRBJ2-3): DTGVSQNPRHKITKRGQNVTFRCDPISEHNRLYWYRQTLGQGPEFLTYFQNEAQLEKSRLLSDRFSAERPKGSFSTLEIQRTEQGDSAMYLCASSREGSTDTQYFGPGTRLTVL.